Shown below are 18 T cell receptor beta chains from a single sample sequenced in a study of blood T cell repertoires in COVID-19. The table came from immunoSEQ multiplex PCR; TCRdb's copy has only in-frame clones and leaves some out. Among 150,000 or so clones listed, approximately 87% were seen once. Input material: peripheral blood. These receptors were collected from an elderly man with acute or convalescent COVID-19.

The rearrangement joins TRBV2 to TRBJ1-2; 9 bases are a match to TRBD1. The CDR3 length is 13 residues. J was trimmed by 8 bases and V by 6 bases; bases with no gene match: 7. Germline V gives CDR1 SNHLY, CDR2 FYNNEI. The CDR3 here is CASRGGQGGGYTF. The CDR3 coding sequence is TGTGCCAGCAGGGGGGGACAGGGAGGAGGCTACACCTTC.

The rearrangement joins TRBV2 to TRBJ2-2, with a weak D call TRBD2 (7 bases). The CDR3 runs 14 residues. Germline CDR1 and CDR2: SNHLY and FYNNEI. The V and J ends lost 7 bases and 4 bases respectively, with 13 bases between them. The CDR3 spells CASNKGEGTGELFF. The CDR3 bases are TGTGCCAGCAATAAGGGGGAGGGCACCGGGGAGCTGTTTTTT.

The chain joins TRBV4-1 to TRBJ1-2; possibly TRBD1 for D (5 bases). The CDR3 covers 13 residues. V lost 1 base and J 2 bases, leaving 5 bases between the germline ends. Germline CDR1 reads MGHRA; CDR2 reads YSYEKL. Here the CDR3 reads CASSQAGNYGYTF. CDR3 nucleotides: TGCGCCAGCAGCCAAGCAGGGAACTATGGCTACACCTTC.

In its sample, this clone was seen a few times. The J gene is TRBJ1-1, the V gene TRBV18; D remains unclear. This CDR3 has 14 amino acids. Germline V gene data show CDR1 as KGHSH and CDR2 as LQKENI. V gave up 3 bases and J gave up 5 bases, with 13 bases separating them. The CDR3 coding sequence is TGTGCCAGCTCACCCTCCGGGCCGGGGACTGAAGCTTTCTTT. Translating it yields CASSPSGPGTEAFF.

The V gene is TRBV19, the J gene TRBJ2-7; a possible D gene is TRBD1 (5 bases). V was clipped by 2 bases and J by 1 base, with 9 bases between them. Germline-derived CDR1 and CDR2 are LNHDA and SQIVND (reference sequence). The CDR3 is made up of 14 amino acids. The CDR3 region is CASSISTESYEQYF. DNA of the CDR3: TGTGCCAGTAGTATATCGACAGAATCCTACGAGCAGTACTTC.

This sequence joins TRBV5-1 and TRBJ1-4; TRBD1 agrees at 10 bases. The CDR3 is made up of 14 amino acids. J gave up 8 bases and V 4 bases, and 5 bases lay outside the gene matches. Germline CDR1 and CDR2: SGHRS and YFSETQ. DNA of the CDR3: TGCGCCAGCAGCCCGGGACAGGGGTCGGAAAAACTGTTTTTT. Its translation is CASSPGQGSEKLFF.

The CDR3 region has the DNA TGTGCCAGCAGTCCCCGGTTGTCGGAGACCCAGTACTTC. Translation: CASSPRLSETQYF. J is TRBJ2-5 and V is TRBV28, with D unclear. CDR3 length equals 13 residues. The V and J ends lost 5 bases and 5 bases respectively, with 12 bases between them. Per germline, CDR1 MDHEN and CDR2 SYDVKM.

The genes are TRBV3-1 (or the pseudogene TRBV3-2) and TRBJ1-6, with no clear D. V shed 6 bases and J shed 3 bases, with 15 bases lying between them. This CDR3 is 16 amino acids long. Germline assignment: CDR1 LGHDT and CDR2 YNNKEL (reference sequence). The CDR3: CASSSIGEGYNSPLHF. As DNA, the CDR3 is TGTGCCAGCAGTTCAATAGGAGAGGGCTATAATTCACCCCTCCACTTT.

V usage is TRBV2 and J usage is TRBJ1-1; 9 bases fit TRBD1. Germline values: CDR1 SNHLY, CDR2 FYNNEI. J was trimmed by 0 bases and V by 7 bases; bases with no gene match: 3. This CDR3 region has 14 residues. CDR3 coding DNA: TGTGCCAGCATGAGGGACAGGGTGAACACTGAAGCTTTCTTT. It codes for CASMRDRVNTEAFF.

The chain has TRBV5-6 and TRBJ1-5; the match to TRBD1 covers 8 bases. Germline CDR1 and CDR2: SGHDT and YYEEEE. The CDR3 length is 14 residues. J was trimmed by 6 bases and V by 4 bases; bases with no gene match: 6. The CDR3 DNA sequence: TGTGCCAGCAGCCCGACAGGGGTGGGTCAGCCCCAGCATTTT. Residues: CASSPTGVGQPQHF. The full variable domain, with the rest looked up from reference TRBV5-6 and TRBJ1-5, is DAGVTQSPTHLIKTRGQQVTLRCSPKSGHDTVSWYQQALGQGPQFIFQYYEEEERQRGNFPDRFSGHQFPNYSSELNVNALLLGDSALYLCASSPTGVGQPQHFGDGTRLSIL.

The chain recombines TRBV10-2 with TRBJ1-4, with D possibly TRBD1 on 6 matching bases. V was cut by 6 bases and J by 8 bases, with 13 bases left in between. This CDR3 contains 13 residues. Looked up from germline, CDR1 is WSHSY and CDR2 is SAAADI. The CDR3 region is CASRETGREKLFF. The CDR3 DNA sequence: TGCGCCAGCAGAGAAACAGGGCGGGAAAAACTGTTTTTT.

The chain joins TRBV28 to TRBJ1-2; TRBD1 matches 8 bases. V dropped 7 bases and J dropped 4; count of bases not matched to a gene: 8. The CDR3 covers 14 residues. Germline values: CDR1 MDHEN, CDR2 SYDVKM. The CDR3 region has the DNA TGTGCCAGCATACCGGGACAGGAGGTCTATGGCTACACCTTC. It codes for CASIPGQEVYGYTF.

This clone was seen more than once but under ten times. The chain uses TRBV2 and TRBJ2-3; D remains ambiguous. The V gene lost 0 bases and the J gene lost 4 bases, with 11 bases spanning the gap. Germline lookup yields CDR1 SNHLY and CDR2 FYNNEI. The CDR3 has 15 residues. The chain's CDR3 is CASSEAGLAADTQYF. The CDR3 DNA sequence: TGTGCCAGCAGTGAAGCCGGATTAGCTGCAGATACGCAGTATTTT.

This sequence joins TRBV3-1 (or the pseudogene TRBV3-2) and TRBJ2-7; 9 bases map to TRBD1. The CDR3 runs to 15 residues. The germline gives CDR1 LGHDT, CDR2 YNNKEL (reference sequence). V was clipped by 4 bases and J by 5 bases; unmatched bases: 9. CDR3 protein: CASSPRDRVRDEQYF. The CDR3 DNA reads TGTGCCAGCAGCCCGAGGGACAGGGTCAGGGACGAGCAGTACTTC.

This chain connects TRBV2 to TRBJ2-1; D perhaps matches TRBD2 (5 bases). The V and J ends lost 4 bases and 5 bases respectively, with 12 bases between them. The germline gives CDR1 SNHLY, CDR2 FYNNEI. The CDR3 covers 14 residues. The CDR3 bases are TGTGCCAGCAGTGCGGGCGGGTTACACAATGAGCAGTTCTTC. This codes for CASSAGGLHNEQFF.

The chain employs TRBV10-1 and TRBJ2-4, with D tentatively TRBD1 (5 bases). CDR1 WNHNN and CDR2 SYGVQD come from the germline V gene (reference sequence). CDR3 length: 13 residues. Trimming left V 10 bases short and J 1 base short, with 11 bases between. The CDR3 sequence: CANNDSAKNIQYF. The CDR3 DNA is TGCGCCAATAACGACAGTGCCAAAAACATTCAGTACTTC.

CDR3: CARSLNVRYSYEQYF. Here the CDR3 DNA reads TGTGCCAGAAGCTTGAATGTGCGTTACTCCTACGAGCAGTACTTC. The chain combines TRBV5-3 with TRBJ2-7; no reliable D call. TRBV5-3 is an open reading frame, and its role is uncertain. The CDR3 length is 15 residues. V was clipped by 1 base and J by 0 bases, with 11 bases between them.

The CDR3 sequence is CASSYGQGPYEQYF. CDR3 bases: TGTGCCAGCAGTTACGGACAGGGGCCCTACGAGCAGTACTTC. The chain has TRBV6-6 and TRBJ2-7; 9 bases are a match to TRBD1. V trimming: 2 bases; J trimming: 2 bases; junction bases outside the gene matches: 1. The CDR3 runs to 14 residues. Germline CDR1 MNHNY, CDR2 SVGAGI (reference sequence).